The clone carrying this T cell receptor beta chain appeared a few times. This sample was taken from a study of identical twins. Via MiXCR, TCRdb re-called the 5' RACE reads, giving one row per CDR3 protein. The table shows about 690,000 distinct CDR3 sequences, with about 20% occurring only once. The CDR3 runs 14 residues. V lost 6 bases, J lost 4 bases, and 16 bases lay in between. Separately, the same data were catalogued under a study of T cells expressing NK-cell markers. That source reports: Sorted CD3+CD56-NKG2C+, CD3+CD56+NKG2C- and CD3+CD56+NKG2C+ T cells were the source of the TCR beta repertoires. An anti-gamma-delta TCR antibody was added in several experiments. It restricted sorting to alpha-beta TCR-expressing T cells.

The TCR was taken from a woman under 30 in good health. The V gene is TRBV12-3 or TRBV12-4, the J gene TRBJ2-7; no clear D. The material sequenced was PBMCs. The CDR3 nucleotides read TGTGCCAGCAGCAATTCCTGGATTATTTACGAGCAGTACTTC. This sequence encodes CASSNSWIIYEQYF.